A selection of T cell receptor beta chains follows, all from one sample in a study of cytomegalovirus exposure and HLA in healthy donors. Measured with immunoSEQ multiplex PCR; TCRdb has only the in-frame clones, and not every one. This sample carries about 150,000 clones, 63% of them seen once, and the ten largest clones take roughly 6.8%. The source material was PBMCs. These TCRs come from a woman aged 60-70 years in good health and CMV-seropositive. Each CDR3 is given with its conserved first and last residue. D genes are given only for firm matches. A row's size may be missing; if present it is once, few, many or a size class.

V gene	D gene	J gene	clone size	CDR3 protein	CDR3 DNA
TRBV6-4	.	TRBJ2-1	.	CASSVGAGPYNEQFF	TGTGCCAGCAGTGTTGGGGCAGGACCCTACAATGAGCAGTTCTTC
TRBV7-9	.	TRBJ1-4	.	CASSPQGINEKLFF	TGTGCCAGCAGCCCCCAGGGGATTAATGAAAAACTGTTTTTT
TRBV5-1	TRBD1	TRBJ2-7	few	CASSTGQGGGSEQYF	TGCGCCAGCAGCACAGGACAGGGAGGAGGGTCCGAGCAGTACTTC
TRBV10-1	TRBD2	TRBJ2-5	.	CATAPGLAGAGETQYF	TGCGCCACTGCACCGGGACTAGCGGGAGCAGGGGAGACCCAGTACTTC
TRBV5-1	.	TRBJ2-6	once	CASSLALGAYSGANVLTF	TGCGCCAGCAGCTTGGCCTTAGGGGCCTACTCTGGGGCCAACGTCCTGACTTTC
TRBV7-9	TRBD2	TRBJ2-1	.	CASSFRGRNHNEQFF	TGTGCCAGCAGCTTTCGCGGGAGAAACCACAATGAGCAGTTCTTC
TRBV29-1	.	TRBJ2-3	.	CSVEDGGMYRDTQYF	TGCAGCGTTGAAGATGGAGGAATGTATCGAGATACGCAGTATTTT
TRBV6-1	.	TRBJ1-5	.	CASSEIGGDPGQPQHF	TGTGCCAGCAGTGAAATAGGGGGGGATCCCGGACAACCCCAGCATTTT
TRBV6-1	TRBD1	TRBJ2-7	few	CASQGVKDEQYF	TGTGCCAGCCAGGGGGTCAAGGACGAGCAGTACTTC
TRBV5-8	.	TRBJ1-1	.	CASSATGMNTEAFF	TGTGCCAGCAGCGCGACAGGTATGAACACTGAAGCTTTCTTT
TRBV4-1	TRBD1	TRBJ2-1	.	CASEGTGGAEQFF	TGCGCCAGCGAAGGGACAGGGGGTGCTGAGCAGTTCTTC
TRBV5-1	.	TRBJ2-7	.	CASSPGQSSYEQYF	TGCGCCAGCAGCCCGGGACAAAGCTCCTACGAGCAGTACTTC
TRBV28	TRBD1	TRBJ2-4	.	CASSLGQDWTGNIQYF	TGTGCCAGCAGCTTAGGACAGGACTGGACGGGAAACATTCAGTACTTC
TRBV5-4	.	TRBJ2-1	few	CASLEGATGSYNEQFF	TGTGCCAGCTTGGAGGGGGCCACCGGCTCCTACAATGAGCAGTTCTTC
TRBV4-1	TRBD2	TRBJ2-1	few	CASSQARTSGRWHNEQFF	TGCGCCAGCAGCCAAGCGAGGACTAGCGGGAGATGGCACAATGAGCAGTTCTTC
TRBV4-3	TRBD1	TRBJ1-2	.	CASSLWSERTGDNYGYTF	TGCGCCAGCAGCCTTTGGAGCGAAAGGACAGGGGATAACTATGGCTACACCTTC
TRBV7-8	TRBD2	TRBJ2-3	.	CASVRGSGRRADTQYF	TGTGCCAGCGTCCGGGGCAGCGGGAGGCGGGCAGATACGCAGTATTTT
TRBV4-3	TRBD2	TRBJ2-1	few	CASSQEASGYNEQFF	TGCGCCAGCAGCCAAGAAGCTAGCGGGTACAATGAGCAGTTCTTC
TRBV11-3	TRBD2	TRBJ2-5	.	CASSLVGGEETQYF	TGTGCCAGCAGCTTAGTGGGAGGGGAAGAGACCCAGTACTTC
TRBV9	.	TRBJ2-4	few	CASSVAGDENIQYF	TGTGCCAGCAGCGTAGCAGGGGATGAAAACATTCAGTACTTC
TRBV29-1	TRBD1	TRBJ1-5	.	CSVGPRDRPFSNQPQHF	TGCAGCGTTGGGCCGAGGGACAGGCCCTTTAGCAATCAGCCCCAGCATTTT
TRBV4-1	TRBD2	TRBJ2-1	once	CASSQDSPTSGSYNEQFF	TGCGCCAGCAGCCAAGACTCCCCGACTAGCGGGTCCTACAATGAGCAGTTCTTC
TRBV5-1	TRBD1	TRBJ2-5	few	CASSSAGTAEETQYF	TGCGCCAGCAGCTCCGCCGGGACAGCAGAAGAGACCCAGTACTTC
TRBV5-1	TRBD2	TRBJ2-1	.	CASSAIPLGLAYNEQFF	TGCGCCAGCAGCGCCATTCCTCTGGGACTAGCGTACAATGAGCAGTTCTTC
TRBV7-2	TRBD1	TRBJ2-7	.	CASSQGQGVAHEQYF	TGTGCCAGCAGCCAAGGACAGGGGGTCGCTCACGAGCAGTACTTC
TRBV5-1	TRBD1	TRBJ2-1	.	CASSLGTGYNEQFF	TGCGCCAGCAGCTTGGGGACAGGTTACAATGAGCAGTTCTTC
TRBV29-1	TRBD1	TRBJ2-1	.	CSVELRRTGYYNEQFF	TGCAGCGTTGAATTAAGAAGGACAGGGTACTACAATGAGCAGTTCTTC
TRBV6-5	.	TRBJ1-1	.	CASSYRGRRTEAFF	TGTGCCAGCAGTTATCGCGGCAGACGAACTGAAGCTTTCTTT
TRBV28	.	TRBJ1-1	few	CASGTGNTEAFF	TGTGCCAGCGGTACAGGGAACACTGAAGCTTTCTTT
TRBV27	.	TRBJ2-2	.	CASTNRGQLNTGELFF	TGTGCCAGCACTAACAGAGGACAGCTGAACACCGGGGAGCTGTTTTTT
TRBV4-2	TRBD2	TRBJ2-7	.	CASSRAGLAEPYEQYF	TGTGCCAGCAGCCGAGCGGGCCTAGCGGAACCCTACGAGCAGTACTTC
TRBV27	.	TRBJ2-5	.	CASSLIGVGETQYF	TGTGCCAGCAGTTTGATAGGGGTAGGGGAGACCCAGTACTTC
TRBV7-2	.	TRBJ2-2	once	CASSEDSGELFF	TGTGCCAGCAGCGAGGACAGCGGGGAGCTGTTTTTT
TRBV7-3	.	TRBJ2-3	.	CASSLLSGNTDTQYF	TGTGCCAGCAGCTTACTATCAGGGAACACAGATACGCAGTATTTT
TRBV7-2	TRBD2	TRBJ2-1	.	CASTLGLAGNEQFF	TGTGCCAGCACCCTGGGACTAGCTGGCAATGAGCAGTTCTTC
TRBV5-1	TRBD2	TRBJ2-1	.	CASSLRLAVYNEQFF	TGCGCCAGCAGCTTGAGACTAGCGGTATACAATGAGCAGTTCTTC
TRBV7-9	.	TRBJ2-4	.	CASSIGTVNIQYF	TGTGCCAGCAGTATCGGCACAGTAAACATTCAGTACTTC
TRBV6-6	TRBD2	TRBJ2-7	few	CASSYPVGREPYEQYF	TGTGCCAGCAGTTACCCCGTGGGGCGGGAGCCCTACGAGCAGTACTTC
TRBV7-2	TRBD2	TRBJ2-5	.	CASSRTSPQETQYF	TGTGCCAGCAGCAGGACTAGCCCTCAAGAGACCCAGTACTTC
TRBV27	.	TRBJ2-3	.	CASSMERADTQYF	TGTGCCAGCAGCATGGAGCGAGCAGATACGCAGTATTTT
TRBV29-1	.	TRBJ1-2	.	CSVVAGDGNYGYTF	TGCAGCGTTGTCGCGGGGGACGGGAACTATGGCTACACCTTC
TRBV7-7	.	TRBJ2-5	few	CASSLIGEETQYF	TGTGCTAGCAGCTTAATAGGGGAAGAGACCCAGTACTTC
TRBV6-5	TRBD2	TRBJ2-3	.	CASAGGRGDTQYF	TGTGCCAGCGCCGGCGGGAGGGGGGATACGCAGTATTTT
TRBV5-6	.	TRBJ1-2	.	CASSLESGHLIYGYTF	TGTGCCAGCAGCTTGGAGTCGGGACACTTAATCTATGGCTACACCTTC
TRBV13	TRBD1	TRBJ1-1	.	CASSFSQGGMNTEAFF	TGTGCCAGCAGCTTTTCACAGGGGGGAATGAACACTGAAGCTTTCTTT
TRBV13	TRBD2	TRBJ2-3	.	CASSLRLAGALTDTQYF	TGTGCCAGCAGCCTAAGACTAGCGGGAGCCCTCACAGATACGCAGTATTTT
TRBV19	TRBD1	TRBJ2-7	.	CATSGQTYEQYF	TGTGCCACCTCGGGACAGACCTACGAGCAGTACTTC
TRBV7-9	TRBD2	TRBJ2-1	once	CASSSRTSARGNEQFF	TGTGCCAGCAGCTCCCGAACTAGCGCCAGAGGCAATGAGCAGTTCTTC
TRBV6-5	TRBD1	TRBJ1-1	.	CASSIGTGTFF	TGTGCCAGCAGTATCGGGACAGGGACTTTCTTT
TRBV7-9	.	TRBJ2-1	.	CASSASHNEQFF	TGTGCCAGCAGCGCAAGCCACAATGAGCAGTTCTTC
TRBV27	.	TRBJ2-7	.	CASSLGWSDYEQYF	TGTGCCAGCAGTTTGGGCTGGTCCGACTACGAGCAGTACTTC
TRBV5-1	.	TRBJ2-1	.	CASSFINEQFF	TGCGCCAGCAGCTTTATCAATGAGCAGTTCTTC
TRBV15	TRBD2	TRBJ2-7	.	CATSRSGLAAYEQYF	TGTGCCACCAGCAGATCGGGACTAGCGGCCTACGAGCAGTACTTC
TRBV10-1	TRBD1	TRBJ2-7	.	CASSDISGTGGEQYF	TGCGCCAGCAGTGATATCTCCGGGACAGGGGGCGAGCAGTACTTC
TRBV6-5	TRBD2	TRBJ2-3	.	CASSYRGRDTDTQYF	TGTGCCAGCAGTTACCGCGGGAGGGACACAGATACGCAGTATTTT
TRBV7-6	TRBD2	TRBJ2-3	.	CASSRGQRGADTQYF	TGTGCCAGCAGCAGGGGCCAGCGGGGGGCAGATACGCAGTATTTT
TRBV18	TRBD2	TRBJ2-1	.	CASSPGLAGNNEQFF	TGTGCCAGCTCACCGGGACTAGCGGGGAACAATGAGCAGTTCTTC